A single sample is the source of the 5 T cell receptor beta chains below, sequenced in a study of cytomegalovirus exposure and HLA in healthy donors. The PCR contained 60 Vbeta and 13 Jbeta primers. The table came from immunoSEQ multiplex PCR; TCRdb's copy has only in-frame clones and leaves some out. This sample has 100,000 or so clones, with under 80% found just once. Sequencing was performed on PBMCs. These receptors all come from a woman in her late teens or twenties in good health and CMV-seropositive.

The chain has TRBV5-4 and TRBJ2-7; 8 nucleotides line up with TRBD2. Germline V lookup: CDR1 SGHNT, CDR2 YYREEE (reference sequence). This CDR3 region has 14 residues. V lost 5 bases, J lost 7 bases, and 11 bases stayed unmatched. Written as DNA, the CDR3 is TGTGCCAGCAGTTTAGCGGGATCCTCGGGGGAGCAGTACTTC. It codes for CASSLAGSSGEQYF.

This clone appeared many times. The rearrangement uses TRBV6-4 and TRBJ2-3, with 7 bases lining up with TRBD2. The J segment lost 3 bases and the V segment lost 0 bases, leaving 0 bases of the junction unmatched. CDR1 and CDR2 (germline): MRHNA, SNTAGT. CDR3 length: 14 amino acids. The CDR3 spells CASSDSRETDTQYF. The CDR3 DNA reads TGTGCCAGCAGTGACTCGCGGGAGACAGATACGCAGTATTTT.

This clone was seen only a few times. This sequence joins TRBV9 and TRBJ1-3, with 9 bases lining up with TRBD1. Germline CDR1 and CDR2: SGDLS and YYNGEE. J lost 0 bases, V lost 0 bases, and 1 base had no gene match. The CDR3 extends over 16 amino acids. The CDR3 nucleotides read TGTGCCAGCAGCGTAGGACAGGGGGGCTCTGGAAACACCATATATTTT. Its protein product is CASSVGQGGSGNTIYF.

This chain uses TRBV5-6 with TRBJ2-5, with 9 bases that match TRBD1. V shed 2 bases, J shed 0 bases, and the junction held 8 bases outside the gene matches. From germline, CDR1 is SGHDT and CDR2 YYEEEE. CDR3 size: 17 residues. The CDR3, as DNA: TGTGCCAGCAGCTTTGGACAGGGGTGGGAGTACCAAGAGACCCAGTACTTC. Amino acids: CASSFGQGWEYQETQYF.

The V call is TRBV28, the J call TRBJ2-7; 7 bases map to TRBD2. CDR3 length equals 15 residues. J was trimmed by 5 bases and V by 6 bases; bases with no gene match: 13. CDR1 is MDHEN and CDR2 is SYDVKM in the germline V gene. The CDR3 reads CASSPPRDGGNEQYF. CDR3 DNA sequence: TGTGCCAGCAGCCCCCCCCGGGACGGGGGGAACGAGCAGTACTTC.